This paragraph reports one TCR beta chain. Its antigen is not known. Deep-level running was used for the assay. The method was immunoSEQ multiplex PCR; TCRdb's version includes in-frame clones alone and lacks a portion of them. Here the sample spans approximately 620,000 clones, more than 95% being singletons. The data were obtained in a study of shared clonotypes between healthy human individuals. Study donors comprised healthy, HIV-negative adults devoid of recent acute infection or vaccination. Study-wide findings and caveats: Clonotype sharing among the donors was expected to vary with sequencing depth.

V lost 4 bases, J lost 6 bases, and 7 bases stayed unmatched. CDR3 size: 15 residues. Per the germline V gene, CDR1 is SGHNT and CDR2 is YYREEE (reference sequence). Sequencing was performed on naive CD4+ T cells sorted from blood. Documented subset: CD45RA+ positively selected. The clonotype comes from a woman in her 30s in good health. This chain joins TRBV5-4 and TRBJ2-1; the match to TRBD2 covers 10 bases. The CDR3 bases are TGTGCCAGCAGCCGGGGGCTAGCGGGAGTCAATGAGCAGTTCTTC. It encodes CASSRGLAGVNEQFF.